The clone carrying this TCR beta chain was counted once. As yet, its antigen is unknown. The data stem from a study of early T cells in non-severe SARS-CoV-2 infection. In the library, individual cDNA molecules carried attached unique molecular identifiers. TCRdb reanalysed the 5' RACE reads using MiXCR and keeps one entry per CDR3 protein. The sample has approximately 27,000 distinct CDR3 sequences; 8.5% to 10% are singletons. The ends were cut back, 3 bases at V and 2 bases at J, with 17 bases in the middle. CDR1 is DFQATT and CDR2 is SNEGSKA in the germline V gene (reference sequence). The CDR3 has 16 residues. General study findings and limits: The matching step, a VDJdb search, favored anti-spike CD8 responses and missed private and CD4 specificities.

Sample: whole blood. The clonotype originates from an adult who was a healthcare worker with PCR-confirmed SARS-CoV-2 infection or an uninfected control (not recorded which). The gene calls are TRBV20-1 and TRBJ1-5; D call uncertain. CDR3 amino acids: CSARDPTGSGNQPQHF. The CDR3 DNA reads TGCAGTGCTAGGGACCCCACGGGATCGGGCAATCAGCCCCAGCATTTT.